The sequence of this T cell receptor beta chain was determined in a study of blood T cell repertoires in COVID-19 (dated by TCRdb to about 2020). Broadly, across the study: Samples covering the acute and convalescent phases of COVID-19 were provided by collaborators in the United States, Italy and Spain. The prospective study material was composed of cDNA or gDNA derived from T cells, B-cell-depleted T cells, or PBMCs. Deeply sampled blood TCRbeta repertoires from subjects exposed to, actively infected with, or recovered from COVID-19 were included in the dataset. The repertoires were released in a freely available public database meant as a resource for research on the immune response to SARS-CoV-2. The samples were drawn from the first 160 participants of the ongoing ImmuneRACE study and from 1,254 subjects provided by 6 global collaborators. A de-identified subject ID, COVID-19 status, age in years and sex were almost always included in the sample metadata. Where available, HLA class I and class II types were taken from metadata supplied by the sample provider and were not determined by assay-based typing.

Here is what the overall study found, with its caveats: The amount of clinical and demographic metadata varied by source and participant and was provided uncurated.

Taken from cysteine to phenylalanine, the CDR3 has 15 residues. The read is trimmed to its CDR3 DNA, 45 bases read in frame from base 1. Relative to germline, V is missing 8 bases and J is missing 2 bases, with 7 bases of the junction outside any gene match. Taken from the germline V gene, the CDR1 and CDR2 loops are MDHEN and SYDVKM. In the prospective study, participants were about 18 to 89 years old, resided in about two dozen geographic areas of the United States, and were enrolled through a virtual design. In the prospective study, participants were assigned to cohorts based on the clinical history participants reported in a screening survey and a study questionnaire. Recovered participants in ImmuneRACE Cohort 3 were defined by two consecutive negative NP/OP PCR tests, clearance by a healthcare professional, or resolution of symptoms. In the prospective study, mobile phlebotomists collected whole blood, serum and a nasopharyngeal or oropharyngeal swab from each participant. Prospective study participants could optionally give additional blood draws and questionnaires over an approximately two-month period. Before DNA extraction, blood samples from the prospective study were shipped at room temperature or frozen.

As for this clone: Its antigen is still unknown. No qualities accompany the bases; no much larger clone lies one base away.

TCRbeta CDR3 regions were amplified from genomic DNA using the immunoSEQ Assay, a bias-controlled multiplex PCR. The authors processed their data as follows. The number of nucleated cells in each sample was estimated from the amplification of reference gene primers within the assay. To quantify the absolute abundance of each unique TCRbeta CDR3 rearrangement, sequence reads were collapsed and filtered. For each sample, productive Simpson clonality was calculated as the square root of Simpson's diversity index across productive rearrangements. In TCRdb, the immuneACCESS table is reduced to in-frame sequences with V and J assigned. These tables do not hold every clone; where another copy was compared, an unresolved V gene accounts for under half, and the others remain unexplained. That table is the source of V, J and clone size, and D and trimming were worked out from the DNA. The sample table contains about 440,000 clones; only one count was recorded for 90% of them. The ten largest clones capture 0.6% of the sample.

This clonotype was obtained from a man aged 18-30 years who had recovered from COVID-19. The rearrangement combines TRBV28 with TRBJ1-5; TRBD1 aligns with 9 central bases. Sequencing was performed on PBMCs or T cells enriched from blood (not recorded which). The CDR3 here reads CASVTGGYGNQPQHF. The nucleotide sequence is given as TGTGCCAGCGTAACAGGGGGCTATGGCAATCAGCCCCAGCATTTT.